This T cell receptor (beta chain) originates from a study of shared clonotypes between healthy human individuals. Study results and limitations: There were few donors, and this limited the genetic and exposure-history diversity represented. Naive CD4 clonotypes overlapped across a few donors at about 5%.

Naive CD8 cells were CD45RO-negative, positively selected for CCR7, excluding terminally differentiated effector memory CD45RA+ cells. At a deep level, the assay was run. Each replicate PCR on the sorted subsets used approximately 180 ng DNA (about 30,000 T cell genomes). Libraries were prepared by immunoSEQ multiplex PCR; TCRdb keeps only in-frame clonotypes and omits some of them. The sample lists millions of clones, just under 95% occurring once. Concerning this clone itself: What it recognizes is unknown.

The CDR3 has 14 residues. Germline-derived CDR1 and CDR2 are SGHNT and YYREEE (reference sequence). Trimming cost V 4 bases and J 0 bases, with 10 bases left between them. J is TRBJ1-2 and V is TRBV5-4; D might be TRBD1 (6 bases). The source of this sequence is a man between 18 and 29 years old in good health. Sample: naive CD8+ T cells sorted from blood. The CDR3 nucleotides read TGTGCCAGCAGCCAAGGACAGACTAACTATGGCTACACCTTC. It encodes CASSQGQTNYGYTF. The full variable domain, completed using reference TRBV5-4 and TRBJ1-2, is ETGVTQSPTHLIKTRGQQVTLRCSSQSGHNTVSWYQQALGQGPQFIFQYYREEENGRGNFPPRFSGLQFPNYSSELNVNALELDDSALYLCASSQGQTNYGYTFGSGTRLTVV.